Below, 17 T cell receptor beta chains from the same sample are listed, as sequenced in a study of monozygotic twins with inflammatory bowel disease. TCRdb reworked the 5' RACE reads into one entry per CDR3 protein, no DNA. The sample table includes 160,000 or so distinct CDR3 sequences. Material: blood. The receptors shown here come from a human donor with ulcerative colitis or Crohn's disease, or a healthy co-twin of an affected twin (not recorded which).

The J gene is TRBJ2-7, the V gene TRBV7-9; TCRdb names TRBD1, which stays unverified in the absence of DNA. The CDR3 contains 14 residues. CDR1 is SEHNR, CDR2 FQNEAQ, per germline (reference sequence). The CDR3 sequence: CASSFDRGGYEQYF.

The gene calls are TRBV5-1 and TRBJ2-3; TCRdb indicates TRBD2, and absent DNA this call remains unverified. CDR1 is SGHRS, CDR2 YFSETQ, per germline. The CDR3 is 14 residues long. This CDR3 is CATNSGGPGDTQYF. Filled out from reference TRBV5-1 and TRBJ2-3, the complete variable domain reads KAGVTQTPRYLIKTRGQQVTLSCSPISGHRSVSWYQQTPGQGLQFLFEYFSETQRNKGNFPGRFSGRQFSNSRSEMNVSTLELGDSALYLCATNSGGPGDTQYFGPGTRLTVL.

The genes are TRBV18 and TRBJ1-3; checking the TCRdb D call of TRBD1 is not possible without DNA. The V gene's germline CDR1 is KGHSH and CDR2 LQKENI. The CDR3 sequence is 17 residues long. CDR3 sequence: CASSPRGQGASGNTIYF.

The chain is built from TRBV5-4 and TRBJ2-7; as DNA is missing, the TRBD1 call by TCRdb cannot be tested. CDR1 and CDR2 from the germline V gene are SGHNT and YYREEE (reference sequence). The CDR3 length is 14 residues. The CDR3 loop is CASSVMDTSYEQYF. The variable domain in full, completed from reference TRBV5-4 and TRBJ2-7, reads ETGVTQSPTHLIKTRGQQVTLRCSSQSGHNTVSWYQQALGQGPQFIFQYYREEENGRGNFPPRFSGLQFPNYSSELNVNALELDDSALYLCASSVMDTSYEQYFGPGTRLTVT.

This chain connects TRBV7-2 to TRBJ2-1. Germline V gene sequence: CDR1 SGHTA, CDR2 FQGNSA. The length of the CDR3 is 12 residues. The CDR3 here is CASSLDLSEQFF.

V gene TRBV9 combines with J gene TRBJ1-1; TCRdb's D call, TRBD1, is unchecked because there is no DNA. This CDR3 region has 13 residues. Germline V lookup: CDR1 SGDLS, CDR2 YYNGEE. CDR3 loop: CASRPPGHTEAFF.

This chain joins TRBV20-1 and TRBJ1-2; the D call from TCRdb, TRBD1, cannot be confirmed without DNA. Germline-derived CDR1 and CDR2 are DFQATT and SNEGSKA (reference sequence). The CDR3 runs to 18 residues. CDR3 sequence reads: CSASFPGQAPRSNYGYTF.

The CDR3 sequence is CASSLSPRRGLVGAFF. This chain links TRBV12-3 or TRBV12-4 with TRBJ1-1. This CDR3 is 16 amino acids long.

J is TRBJ2-1 and V is TRBV6-5. Germline CDR1 reads MNHEY; CDR2 reads SVGAGI. The CDR3 spans 15 residues. CDR3 in amino acids: CASSYDAYSYNEQFF.

CDR3 in amino acids: CATRGGSTYNEQFF. The gene calls are TRBV6-1 and TRBJ2-1; TCRdb calls TRBD1, which cannot be checked without DNA. The CDR3 is made up of 14 amino acids. Germline V gene data show CDR1 as MNHNS and CDR2 as SASEGT.

CDR3 amino acids: CASSHNAAYGLDNSPLHF. The chain recombines TRBV28 with TRBJ1-6. Germline V lookup: CDR1 MDHEN, CDR2 SYDVKM. There are 18 residues in the CDR3.

The genes are TRBV5-1 and TRBJ2-6. Germline V gene lookup returns CDR1 SGHRS and CDR2 YFSETQ. The CDR3 runs to 15 residues. The CDR3 spells CASSLIPAGANVLTF.

The rearrangement joins TRBV5-1 to TRBJ2-1; TCRdb outputs TRBD2, but without DNA this stays unchecked. The CDR3 length is 16 residues. Per the germline V gene, CDR1 is SGHRS and CDR2 is YFSETQ. The CDR3 region is CASSPGLAASYNEQFF.

CDR3: CASSLGGFSSPLHF. This sequence joins TRBV7-8 and TRBJ1-6. Germline CDR1 SGHVS, CDR2 FQNEAQ. This CDR3 contains 14 residues.

The chain employs TRBV4-3 and TRBJ2-1; the D call from TCRdb, TRBD2, cannot be confirmed without DNA. CDR3 length: 17 amino acids. The germline gives CDR1 LGHNA, CDR2 YSLEER. This CDR3 reads CASSQEAGLRVYNEQFF.

The chain is built from TRBV20-1 and TRBJ2-7; the TRBD1 assignment by TCRdb is unverifiable without DNA. This CDR3 spans 13 amino acids. The germline CDR1 and CDR2 sequences are DFQATT and SNEGSKA (reference sequence). CDR3 amino acids: CSAAGQGDYEQYF.

This chain uses TRBV12-3 or TRBV12-4 with TRBJ2-7; TCRdb selects TRBD2, and the lack of DNA leaves this call unchecked. The CDR3 loop spans 16 amino acids. CDR3 in amino acids: CASSRWTSGAPYEQYF.